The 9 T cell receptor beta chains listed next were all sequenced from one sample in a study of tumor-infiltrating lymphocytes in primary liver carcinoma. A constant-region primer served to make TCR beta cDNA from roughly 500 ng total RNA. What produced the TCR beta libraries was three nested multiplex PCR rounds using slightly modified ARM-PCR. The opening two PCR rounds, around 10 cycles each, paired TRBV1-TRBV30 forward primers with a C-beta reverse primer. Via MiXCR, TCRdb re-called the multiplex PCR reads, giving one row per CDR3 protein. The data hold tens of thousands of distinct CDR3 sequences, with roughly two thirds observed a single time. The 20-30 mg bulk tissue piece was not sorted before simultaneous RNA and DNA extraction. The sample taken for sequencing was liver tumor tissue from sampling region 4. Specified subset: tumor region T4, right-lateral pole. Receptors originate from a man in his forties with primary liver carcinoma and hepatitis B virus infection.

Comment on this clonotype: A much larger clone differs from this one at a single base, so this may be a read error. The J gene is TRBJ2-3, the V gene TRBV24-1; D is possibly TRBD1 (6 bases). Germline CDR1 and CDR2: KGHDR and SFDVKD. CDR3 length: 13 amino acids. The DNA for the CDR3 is TGTGCCACCAGGGACAGTAGCACAGATACGCGGTATTTT. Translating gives CATRDSSTDTRYF.

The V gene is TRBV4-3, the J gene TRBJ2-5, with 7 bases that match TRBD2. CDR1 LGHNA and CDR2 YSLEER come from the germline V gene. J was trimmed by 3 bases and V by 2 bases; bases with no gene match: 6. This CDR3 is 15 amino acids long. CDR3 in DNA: TGCGCCAGCAGCCAATATCTAGCGGAGGAAGAGACCCAGTACTTC. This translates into CASSQYLAEEETQYF.

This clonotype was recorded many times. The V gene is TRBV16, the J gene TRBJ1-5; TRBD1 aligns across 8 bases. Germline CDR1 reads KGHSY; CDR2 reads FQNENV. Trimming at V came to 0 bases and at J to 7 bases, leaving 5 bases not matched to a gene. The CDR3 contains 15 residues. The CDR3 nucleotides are TGTGCCAGCAGCCAATCTCAGGGGGCGAGACAGCCCCAGCATTTT. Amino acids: CASSQSQGARQPQHF.

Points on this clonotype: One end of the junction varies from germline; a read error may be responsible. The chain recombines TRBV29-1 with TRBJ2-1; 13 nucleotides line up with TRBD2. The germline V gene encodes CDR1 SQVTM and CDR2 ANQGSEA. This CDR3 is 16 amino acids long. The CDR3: CSVEGLAGRGFNEEFF. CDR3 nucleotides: TGCAGCGTTGAGGGACTAGCGGGAAGAGGTTTCAATGAGGAGTTCTTC.

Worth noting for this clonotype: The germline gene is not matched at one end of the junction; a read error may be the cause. The CDR3 DNA reads as TGTGCCAGCAGCTATACATCCGGGACTAGCGTTGTGAGCACAGATGCGCAGTATTTT. Its protein is CASSYTSGTSVVSTDAQYF. This chain joins TRBV14 and TRBJ2-3; TRBD2 agrees at 10 bases. The CDR3 totals 19 residues. Per the germline V gene, CDR1 is SGHDN and CDR2 is FVKESK.

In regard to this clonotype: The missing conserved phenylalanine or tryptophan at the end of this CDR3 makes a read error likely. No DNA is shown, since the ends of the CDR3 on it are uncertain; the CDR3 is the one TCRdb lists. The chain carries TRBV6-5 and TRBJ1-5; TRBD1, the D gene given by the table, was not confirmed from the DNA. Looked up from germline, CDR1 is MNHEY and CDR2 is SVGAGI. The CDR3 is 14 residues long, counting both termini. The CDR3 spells CASSPGTGKGPRHV.

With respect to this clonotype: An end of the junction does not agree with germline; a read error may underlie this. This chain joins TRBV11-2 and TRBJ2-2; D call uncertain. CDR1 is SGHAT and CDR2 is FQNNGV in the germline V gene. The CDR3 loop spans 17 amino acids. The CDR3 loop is CASILALRGANTGELFF. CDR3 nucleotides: TGTGCCAGCATCTTAGCATTAAGAGGTGCGAACACGGGGGAGCTGTTTTTT.

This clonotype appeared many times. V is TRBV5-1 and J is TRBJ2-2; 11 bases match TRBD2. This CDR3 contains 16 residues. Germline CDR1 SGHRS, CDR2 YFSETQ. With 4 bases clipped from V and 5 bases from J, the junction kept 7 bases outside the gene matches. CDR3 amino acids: CASSVLAGVDTGELFF. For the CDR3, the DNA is TGCGCCAGCAGCGTACTAGCGGGAGTAGATACCGGGGAGCTGTTTTTT.

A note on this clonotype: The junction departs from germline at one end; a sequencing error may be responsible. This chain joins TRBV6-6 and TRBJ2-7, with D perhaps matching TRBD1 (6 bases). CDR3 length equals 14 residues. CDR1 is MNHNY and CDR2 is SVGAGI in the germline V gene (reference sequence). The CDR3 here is CASRKTGSTYEQCF. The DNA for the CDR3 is TGTGCCAGCAGAAAGACAGGTTCCACCTACGAGCAGTGCTTC.